This TCR beta chain was documented in a study of cytomegalovirus exposure and HLA in healthy donors. Study-level findings and limits: It was taken for granted in presence/absence analyses that sequencing depth across donors was roughly uniform.

Concerning this clone itself: Its cognate antigen is unknown.

The study ran its PCR with 60 Vbeta and 13 Jbeta primers. Per the original data handling: An analysis performed later counted about 80 million unique TCR beta chains (around 9.9 million of them shared). Sequencing used immunoSEQ multiplex PCR; TCRdb keeps in-frame clones, though not all of them. That table gives V, J and clone size, and the DNA gave D and trimming. This sample's table reports 21,000 or so clones. Germline-derived CDR1 and CDR2 are MNHNS and SASEGT. This CDR3 is built from 14 residues. Trimming left V 9 bases short and J 4 bases short, with 19 bases between. The J gene is TRBJ2-7, the V gene TRBV6-1; perhaps TRBD1 as D (6 bases). Material: PBMCs. The TCR comes from a man in his sixties in good health and CMV-seropositive. CDR3 in amino acids: CARQTGNGAYEQYF. The CDR3 bases are TGTGCCAGGCAAACAGGGAACGGGGCTTACGAGCAGTACTTC.